A single sample is the source of the 17 T cell receptor beta chains below, sequenced in a study of blood T cell repertoires in COVID-19 (dated by TCRdb to the early 2020s). The library relied on the immunoSEQ multiplex PCR assay. The table comes from immuneACCESS by way of TCRdb, which keeps in-frame sequences with V and J called. Part of the clones is missing from these tables; in studies checked, under half for an unresolved V gene and the rest for unknown reasons. The sample table shows around 140,000 clones, and about 86% are seen once. The biggest ten clones account for roughly 8.2% of the sample. Sequences were obtained from peripheral blood. Source of these receptors: a human donor in a cohort sampled during active COVID-19.

The rearrangement uses TRBV7-2 and TRBJ2-7; TRBD1 matches at 9 bases. Germline CDR1 is SGHTA and CDR2 is FQGNSA. The V gene end was trimmed by 1 base and the J gene end by 6 bases; junction bases not matched to a gene: 4. The CDR3 spans 14 residues. The CDR3 DNA sequence: TGTGCCAGCAGCTTAGGGGGGGGACAGGGCGAGCAGTACTTC. It encodes CASSLGGGQGEQYF. Based on the CDR3 plus reference TRBV7-2 and TRBJ2-7, the full variable domain is GAGVSQSPSNKVTEKGKDVELRCDPISGHTALYWYRQSLGQGLEFLIYFQGNSAPDKSGLPSDRFSAERTGGSVSTLTIQRTQQEDSAVYLCASSLGGGQGEQYFGPGTRLTVT.

The chain links TRBV28 to TRBJ2-1; TRBD2 aligns across 9 bases. Looked up from germline, CDR1 is MDHEN and CDR2 is SYDVKM. With 6 bases clipped from V and 6 bases from J, the junction kept 15 bases outside the gene matches. This CDR3 spans 17 amino acids. The CDR3 protein is CASSSPRGGTSLNEQFF. As DNA, the CDR3 is TGTGCCAGCAGCTCACCTAGAGGGGGGACTAGCCTCAATGAGCAGTTCTTC.

V and J are TRBV7-9 and TRBJ1-3, with 8 bases fitting TRBD1. Trimming cost V 2 bases and J 0 bases; bases outside gene matches: 6. This CDR3 region has 17 residues. From germline, CDR1 is SEHNR and CDR2 FQNEAQ (reference sequence). The CDR3 DNA follows: TGTGCCAGCAGCTTACAGGGGGCCCCGAGCTCTGGAAACACCATATATTTT. It specifies CASSLQGAPSSGNTIYF.

This clone appeared a few times. V gene TRBV6-5 combines with J gene TRBJ2-7, with TRBD1 matching 9 bases. With V trimmed by 8 bases and J by 4 bases, 9 bases remained unmatched. The CDR3 extends over 14 amino acids. Per the germline V gene, CDR1 is MNHEY and CDR2 is SVGAGI. This CDR3 is CASGSWDRDYEQYF. The CDR3, as DNA: TGTGCCAGCGGGAGCTGGGACAGGGATTACGAGCAGTACTTC.

This rearrangement joins TRBV5-1 to TRBJ1-2, with 9 bases aligning to TRBD1. There are 14 residues in the CDR3. V shed 1 base and J 7 bases; nucleotides not matched to a gene: 5. Germline lookup yields CDR1 SGHRS and CDR2 YFSETQ. Here the CDR3 DNA reads TGCGCCAGCAGCTTGCGGGGGACAGGGCTTGGCTACACCTTC. This gives the protein CASSLRGTGLGYTF.

The chain employs TRBV4-3 and TRBJ2-7; 7 nucleotides line up with TRBD2. The CDR3 is 13 amino acids. V trimming: 4 bases; J trimming: 6 bases; junction bases outside the gene matches: 6. Germline V CDR1 and CDR2: LGHNA, YSLEER. The CDR3 reads CASSPGTTTEQYF. CDR3 bases: TGCGCCAGCAGCCCCGGGACTACCACCGAGCAGTACTTC.

This clone has more than one count but fewer than ten. This chain joins TRBV19 and TRBJ1-5; 7 nucleotides line up with TRBD1. Unmatched junction bases numbered 2, after V lost 3 bases and J lost 3 bases. The CDR3 is 14 amino acids. The V gene's germline CDR1 is LNHDA and CDR2 SQIVND (reference sequence). The CDR3 reads CASSMGQLNQPQHF. The CDR3 nucleotides are TGTGCCAGTAGTATGGGACAGCTCAATCAGCCCCAGCATTTT.

The chain combines TRBV4-3 with TRBJ2-1, with 8 bases fitting TRBD1. The CDR3 loop spans 16 amino acids. CDR1 is LGHNA and CDR2 is YSLEER in the germline V gene. V trimming: 4 bases; J trimming: 5 bases; junction bases outside the gene matches: 10. The CDR3 sequence: CASSLVPGQVNNEQFF. DNA for the CDR3: TGCGCCAGCAGCCTTGTACCGGGACAGGTAAACAATGAGCAGTTCTTC.

The chain uses TRBV4-3 and TRBJ2-5, with a weak D call TRBD1 (5 bases). Looked up from germline, CDR1 is LGHNA and CDR2 is YSLEER. V lost 1 base to trimming and J lost 0 bases, with 12 bases between them. This CDR3 comprises 16 residues. The CDR3 region has the DNA TGCGCCAGCAGCCAAGTAAGGGGTGGGGACCAAGAGACCCAGTACTTC. Protein product: CASSQVRGGDQETQYF.

The chain links TRBV7-7 to TRBJ2-5, with TRBD2 matching over 10 bases. V was clipped by 10 bases and J by 2 bases; unmatched bases: 16. Germline V CDR1 and CDR2: SSHAT, FNYEAQ (reference sequence). This CDR3 spans 17 amino acids. The CDR3 sequence is CAKPLLAGDVSQETQYF. The CDR3 nucleotides read TGTGCCAAGCCGCTCCTAGCGGGAGACGTTTCGCAAGAGACCCAGTACTTC.

This chain connects TRBV29-1 to TRBJ2-2; D unclear. CDR1 and CDR2 from the germline V gene are SQVTM and ANQGSEA. CDR3 size: 13 residues. The V end was cut by 1 base, the J end by 1 base, with 4 bases between. Here the CDR3 DNA reads TGCAGCGTTGAAGGACTGAACACCGGGGAGCTGTTTTTT. Residues: CSVEGLNTGELFF.

The CDR3, as DNA: TGTGCCAGTAGACTAGCGGGCACCGGGGAGCTGTTTTTT. Its translation is CASRLAGTGELFF. The V gene is TRBV19, the J gene TRBJ2-2; TRBD2 aligns across 9 bases. Losses at the gene ends were 6 bases for V and 4 bases for J; bases not matched to a gene: 0. CDR1 and CDR2 from the germline V gene are LNHDA and SQIVND (reference sequence). The CDR3 has 13 residues.

The rearrangement links TRBV6-5 to TRBJ1-5; a weak D match, TRBD1 (6 bases). Germline CDR1 and CDR2: MNHEY and SVGAGI. CDR3 size: 15 residues. V shed 6 bases and J shed 0 bases, with 12 bases lying between them. CDR3: CASRKTGHSNQPQHF. DNA of the CDR3: TGTGCCAGCAGGAAGACAGGACATAGCAATCAGCCCCAGCATTTT.

The rearrangement uses TRBV24-1 and TRBJ2-2; a weak D match, TRBD1 (5 bases). Germline V CDR1 and CDR2: KGHDR, SFDVKD. The CDR3 spans 14 residues. Trimming stripped 4 bases from V and 3 bases from J, with 8 bases between. In DNA, the CDR3 is TGTGCCACCAGTGACACCAGGGACACCGGGGAGCTGTTTTTT. Translated: CATSDTRDTGELFF.

V is TRBV7-2 and J is TRBJ1-6; D is possibly TRBD1 (6 bases). Trimming shortened V by 5 bases and J by 8 bases, and 16 bases separated the two germline ends. This CDR3 has 15 amino acids. From germline, CDR1 is SGHTA and CDR2 FQGNSA. The chain's CDR3 is CASSQNRVGDSPLHF. The CDR3 DNA is TGTGCCAGCAGCCAAAACAGGGTAGGGGATTCACCCCTCCACTTT.

The chain combines TRBV28 with TRBJ1-1; D not certain. The CDR3 has 12 amino acids. Germline V lookup: CDR1 MDHEN, CDR2 SYDVKM. The V end was cut by 2 bases, the J end by 8 bases, with 9 bases between. The CDR3 bases are TGTGCCAGCAGTTTACGGGTAGGAGAAGCTTTCTTT. This sequence encodes CASSLRVGEAFF.

This chain joins TRBV19 and TRBJ2-5; D is possibly TRBD1 (5 bases). The germline V gene has CDR1 LNHDA and CDR2 SQIVND (reference sequence). The CDR3 loop spans 13 amino acids. Trimming took off 5 bases at V and 2 bases at J, with 9 bases between the two ends. Written as DNA, the CDR3 is TGTGCCAGTAGTCGACAGCAACAAGAGACCCAGTACTTC. Its translation: CASSRQQQETQYF.